These 3 T cell receptor beta chains originate from one sample sequenced in a study of blood T cell repertoires in COVID-19. The table came from immunoSEQ multiplex PCR; TCRdb's copy has only in-frame clones and leaves some out. This sample has around 260,000 clones, with about 89% found just once. The sample comprised peripheral blood. These receptors all stem from a man aged 40-50 years who had recovered from COVID-19.

The V call is TRBV7-9, the J call TRBJ1-1; TRBD1 is a possible D gene (5 bases). Germline-derived CDR1 and CDR2 are SEHNR and FQNEAQ (reference sequence). Trimming removed 5 bases from V and 5 bases from J, with 18 bases in between. The CDR3 contains 15 residues. In DNA form, the CDR3 reads TGTGCCAGCAGCGAAACGTGGAGGGCAGGGACTGAAGCTTTCTTT. Its translation: CASSETWRAGTEAFF.

In regard to this clone: At one end the junction does not follow the germline gene, possibly because of a read error. The same CDR3 is also encoded by other DNA sequences in this sample. The chain combines TRBV30 with TRBJ2-7, with 7 bases aligning to TRBD2. The CDR3 covers 14 residues. The V gene's germline CDR1 is GTSNPN and CDR2 SVGIG (reference sequence). The CDR3 sequence is CAWGREFLSYEQYF. The CDR3, as DNA: TGTGCCTGGGGGCGGGAGTTCCTCTCCTACGAGCAATACTTC.

This clone has a handful of counts. The V gene is TRBV7-9, the J gene TRBJ2-1; 14 bases agree with TRBD2. V lost 5 bases to trimming and J lost 8 bases; unmatched junction nucleotides: 8. The CDR3 is 16 amino acids. The germline gives CDR1 SEHNR, CDR2 FQNEAQ (reference sequence). In DNA form, the CDR3 reads TGTGCCAGCAGCCCAGGACTAGCGGGAGGTACGGATGAGCAGTTCTTC. Amino acids: CASSPGLAGGTDEQFF.